This T cell receptor beta chain is from a study of T cell responses to AZD1222 COVID-19 vaccine. This clone was seen only once. The target antigen is unknown. Some clones are missing from TCRdb's copy, which holds only in-frame ones; the method was immunoSEQ multiplex PCR. The data hold over 80,000 clones, with 91% observed a single time. Findings of the study overall: There were mostly white British donors and more females than males, and clonal diversity was possibly underestimated.

Recipients boosted at about 4 weeks or about 12 weeks are pooled. V lost 4 bases and J lost 10, with 14 bases in between. This CDR3 region has 14 residues. The V gene's germline CDR1 is LNHDA and CDR2 SQIVND (reference sequence). The origin of this receptor is an adult who received the AZD1222 COVID-19 vaccine. The J gene is TRBJ1-6, the V gene TRBV19; D is possibly TRBD1 (6 bases). Sample: peripheral blood, taken 28 days after the second AZD1222 dose. CDR3 DNA: TGTGCCAGTAGTACACAGGGTTTACGATCACCCCTCCACTTT. Translated, it gives CASSTQGLRSPLHF. The full variable domain, completed using reference TRBV19 and TRBJ1-6, is DGGITQSPKYLFRKEGQNVTLSCEQNLNHDAMYWYRQDPGQGLRLIYYSQIVNDFQKGDIAEGYSVSREKKESFPLTVTSAQKNPTAFYLCASSTQGLRSPLHFGNGTRLTVT.